Each of the 24 T cell receptor beta chains below was sequenced from the same sample in a study of blood T cell repertoires in COVID-19. TCRdb's copy holds only in-frame clones and misses some; the assay was immunoSEQ multiplex PCR. The sample yields a few hundred thousand clones, around 84% seen once. The sample was peripheral blood. Receptor source: a human donor with acute or convalescent COVID-19. The donor label of this sample is uncertain.

The J gene is TRBJ2-7, the V gene TRBV5-5; 9 bases match TRBD1. The V gene end was trimmed by 5 bases and the J gene end by 4 bases; junction bases not matched to a gene: 7. The CDR3 sequence is 14 residues long. CDR1 is SGHKS, CDR2 YYEKEE, per germline (reference sequence). The CDR3 reads CASRSDRGSYEQYF. The CDR3 DNA is TGTGCCAGCAGATCGGACAGGGGTTCGTACGAGCAGTACTTC.

J is TRBJ1-3 and V is TRBV27; TRBD1 agrees at 10 bases. CDR3 length equals 19 residues. The V segment lost 6 bases and the J segment 1 base; nucleotides outside the gene matches: 15. The germline CDR1 and CDR2 sequences are MNHEY and SMNVEV (reference sequence). The CDR3 protein is CASSPNWDRGLYSGNTIYF. CDR3 in DNA: TGTGCCAGCAGCCCGAATTGGGACAGGGGACTTTATTCTGGAAACACCATATATTTT.

V gene TRBV28 combines with J gene TRBJ1-5; no reliable D call. Trimming took 7 bases from V and 2 from J, leaving 15 bases between them. This CDR3 spans 15 amino acids. Germline assignment: CDR1 MDHEN and CDR2 SYDVKM. DNA of the CDR3: TGTGCCAGCACCTGGGAGGGCTTCCGCAATCAGCCCCAGCATTTT. Amino acid sequence: CASTWEGFRNQPQHF. Full variable domain (rest looked up from reference TRBV28 and TRBJ1-5): DVKVTQSSRYLVKRTGEKVFLECVQDMDHENMFWYRQDPGLGLRLIYFSYDVKMKEKGDIPEGYSVSREKKERFSLILESASTNQTSMYLCASTWEGFRNQPQHFGDGTRLSIL.

The gene calls are TRBV30 and TRBJ2-5, with 12 positions matching TRBD2. Unmatched junction bases numbered 5, after V lost 7 bases and J lost 5 bases. Germline V gene sequence: CDR1 GTSNPN, CDR2 SVGIG (reference sequence). CDR3 length equals 13 residues. The CDR3 DNA reads as TGTGCCTTAGGGCTAGCGGGGGGGGAGACCCAGTACTTC. Protein: CALGLAGGETQYF.

The rearrangement links TRBV11-2 to TRBJ1-4; D is perhaps TRBD1 (6 bases). The CDR3 covers 16 residues. With 0 bases removed from V and 3 bases from J, the gap between germline ends came to 11 bases. Per the germline V gene, CDR1 is SGHAT and CDR2 is FQNNGV. The CDR3: CASSLDPRQANEKLFF. CDR3 nucleotides: TGTGCCAGCAGCTTAGACCCCCGACAGGCTAATGAAAAACTGTTTTTT.

The chain combines TRBV28 with TRBJ1-1; D might be TRBD1 (5 bases). The V and J ends lost 7 bases and 3 bases respectively, with 18 bases between them. The CDR3 is 15 residues long. The germline gives CDR1 MDHEN, CDR2 SYDVKM. The DNA for the CDR3 is TGTGCCAGCACCGCCGGGGGATCGGGGCACACTGAAGCTTTCTTT. The encoded protein is CASTAGGSGHTEAFF.

This clone was counted only a few times. The chain has TRBV6-5 and TRBJ1-4, with a tentative D call TRBD1 (5 bases). Trimming stripped 4 bases from V and 5 bases from J, with 8 bases between. Germline-derived CDR1 and CDR2 are MNHEY and SVGAGI. The CDR3 totals 13 residues. Written as DNA, the CDR3 is TGTGCCAGCAGTTGGGGCTTCAATGAAAAACTGTTTTTT. Translating it yields CASSWGFNEKLFF.

The J gene is TRBJ2-1, the V gene TRBV11-2; possibly TRBD1 for D (6 bases). The germline CDR1 and CDR2 sequences are SGHAT and FQNNGV. Deletions cut 3 bases from V and 12 bases from J, with 15 bases between. CDR3 length: 13 amino acids. DNA of the CDR3: TGTGCCAGCAGCTTTGGACAGCTGGGTGGGCAGTTCTTC. This translates into CASSFGQLGGQFF.

V gene TRBV10-3 combines with J gene TRBJ2-3, with TRBD2 matching 8 bases. The germline V gene has CDR1 ENHRY and CDR2 SYGVKD. The CDR3 length is 17 residues. J lost 1 base, V lost 3 bases, and 9 bases had no gene match. The CDR3 loop is CAISDRARSGGTDTQYF. CDR3 coding DNA: TGTGCCATCAGTGACCGGGCTCGTAGCGGGGGCACAGATACGCAGTATTTT.

V usage is TRBV6-5 and J usage is TRBJ1-5; the D gene is possibly TRBD1 (6 bases). Germline CDR1 MNHEY, CDR2 SVGAGI. The CDR3 has 14 residues. V lost 6 bases and J 7 bases, leaving 16 bases between the germline ends. CDR3 sequence (DNA): TGTGCCAGCAGCTTTAACAGGGATAACCAGCCCCAGCATTTT. Amino acids: CASSFNRDNQPQHF.

In this sample, this clone turned up a few times. This sequence joins TRBV28 and TRBJ1-2; 11 nucleotides agree with TRBD1. Germline CDR1 reads MDHEN; CDR2 reads SYDVKM. The trim removed 5 bases at V and 3 bases at J, leaving 11 bases unmatched. The CDR3 has 17 residues. CDR3 sequence (DNA): TGTGCCAGCAGTCCCCGGACAGGGGGCGCGTACGACTATGGCTACACCTTC. The encoded protein is CASSPRTGGAYDYGYTF.

The rearrangement uses TRBV5-1 and TRBJ2-7; perhaps TRBD2 as D (6 bases). Deletions cut 4 bases from V and 6 bases from J, with 20 bases between. This CDR3 has 15 residues. Per the germline V gene, CDR1 is SGHRS and CDR2 is YFSETQ. CDR3 sequence reads: CASSGPGTPELEQYF. As DNA, the CDR3 is TGCGCCAGCAGCGGCCCCGGGACTCCCGAACTCGAGCAGTACTTC.

The V call is TRBV10-3, the J call TRBJ2-7; TRBD2 matches 16 bases. The V segment lost 0 bases and the J segment 4 bases; nucleotides outside the gene matches: 6. The CDR3 is 18 amino acids. Germline lookup yields CDR1 ENHRY and CDR2 SYGVKD. The chain's CDR3 is CAISESVLGLAGGYEQYF. In DNA, the CDR3 is TGTGCCATCAGTGAGTCGGTATTGGGACTAGCGGGAGGGTACGAGCAGTACTTC.

The rearrangement uses TRBV2 and TRBJ2-2; 13 positions agree with TRBD2. V gave up 5 bases and J gave up 0 bases; unmatched junction bases: 3. This CDR3 spans 17 amino acids. Germline values: CDR1 SNHLY, CDR2 FYNNEI. CDR3 coding DNA: TGTGCCAGCAGTCCCGGGACTAGCGGGGCGAACACCGGGGAGCTGTTTTTT. Protein product: CASSPGTSGANTGELFF.

V is TRBV30 and J is TRBJ2-3, with TRBD2 as a possible D gene (7 bases). The CDR3 totals 15 residues. The V and J ends lost 2 bases and 0 bases respectively, with 12 bases between them. Germline V lookup: CDR1 GTSNPN, CDR2 SVGIG (reference sequence). The CDR3 nucleotides are TGTGCCTGGAGTCTGGCGGGGGCGAGCACAGATACGCAGTATTTT. Protein product: CAWSLAGASTDTQYF.

The rearrangement uses TRBV12-5 and TRBJ1-1, with D perhaps TRBD1 (6 bases). This CDR3 contains 16 residues. In germline, CDR1 is LGHNT, CDR2 FRNRAP. The V end lost 4 bases, the J end lost 1 base, and 16 bases lay between the germline ends. CDR3 sequence (DNA): TGTGCTAGTGGTTACTTCGCTCGACAGGCGAACACTGAAGCTTTCTTT. Amino acid sequence: CASGYFARQANTEAFF.

The chain carries TRBV28 and TRBJ1-2, with D maybe TRBD1 (6 bases). Germline V gene data show CDR1 as MDHEN and CDR2 as SYDVKM. CDR3 length equals 16 residues. V was pared by 4 bases and J by 0 bases, with 15 bases between. CDR3 in amino acids: CASSSPSTGANYGYTF. The CDR3 region has the DNA TGTGCCAGCAGTTCCCCCTCGACAGGAGCTAACTATGGCTACACCTTC.

The rearrangement links TRBV18 to TRBJ1-1; D ambiguous. Trimming took 3 bases from V and 2 from J, leaving 16 bases between them. Germline CDR1 and CDR2: KGHSH and LQKENI. The CDR3 spans 16 residues. The DNA of the CDR3 is TGTGCCAGCTCACCTTGGGCAGCTCACGCTAACACTGAAGCTTTCTTT. Its protein is CASSPWAAHANTEAFF.

This clone was recorded a few times. This chain joins TRBV30 and TRBJ1-3, with D unclear. Germline V gene lookup returns CDR1 GTSNPN and CDR2 SVGIG (reference sequence). Trimming left V 0 bases short and J 4 bases short, with 7 bases between. The CDR3 runs 13 residues. Here the CDR3 reads CAWSVTAGNTIYF. In nucleotides, the CDR3 is TGTGCCTGGAGTGTAACAGCCGGAAACACCATATATTTT. Supplemented by reference TRBV30 and TRBJ1-3, the full variable domain reads SQTIHQWPATLVQPVGSPLSLECTVEGTSNPNLYWYRQAAGRGLQLLFYSVGIGQISSEVPQNLSASRPQDRQFILSSKKLLLSDSGFYLCAWSVTAGNTIYFGEGSWLTVV.

The chain is built from TRBV5-6 and TRBJ2-1; tentatively, D is TRBD1 (6 bases). Germline assignment: CDR1 SGHDT and CDR2 YYEEEE. The CDR3 extends over 16 amino acids. V lost 2 bases and J lost 4, with 16 bases in between. In DNA, the CDR3 is TGTGCCAGCAGCTTCCGCGCAGGGGTTTGGTACAATGAGCAGTTCTTC. Translating it yields CASSFRAGVWYNEQFF.

This clone was seen only a few times. The V call is TRBV5-1, the J call TRBJ1-1; D is possibly TRBD1 (5 bases). Trimming took off 3 bases at V and 3 bases at J, with 9 bases between the two ends. This CDR3 has 13 amino acids. Germline V gene sequence: CDR1 SGHRS, CDR2 YFSETQ. CDR3: CASSYGQDTEAFF. In nucleotides, the CDR3 is TGCGCCAGCAGCTACGGACAAGACACTGAAGCTTTCTTT.

This chain uses TRBV18 with TRBJ2-5, with 9 bases identical to TRBD1. V lost 6 bases, J lost 4 bases, and 3 bases stayed unmatched. This CDR3 is 13 amino acids long. Germline V gene lookup returns CDR1 KGHSH and CDR2 LQKENI. The CDR3 here is CASSDRGRETQYF. CDR3 nucleotide sequence: TGTGCCAGCTCTGACAGGGGGAGAGAGACCCAGTACTTC. The full variable domain, its missing parts supplied by reference TRBV18 and TRBJ2-5, is NAGVMQNPRHLVRRRGQEARLRCSPMKGHSHVYWYRQLPEEGLKFMVYLQKENIIDESGMPKERFSAEFPKEGPSILRIQQVVRGDSAAYFCASSDRGRETQYFGPGTRLLVL.

V usage is TRBV2 and J usage is TRBJ1-5; tentatively, D is TRBD1 (6 bases). Germline CDR1 and CDR2: SNHLY and FYNNEI. The V gene lost 2 bases and the J gene lost 3 bases, with 11 bases spanning the gap. The length of the CDR3 is 15 residues. CDR3 loop: CASSEQQGFNQPQHF. CDR3 coding DNA: TGTGCCAGCAGTGAACAACAGGGCTTCAATCAGCCCCAGCATTTT.

This chain uses TRBV6-5 with TRBJ1-1, with D possibly matching TRBD1 (6 bases). The germline V gene has CDR1 MNHEY and CDR2 SVGAGI. This CDR3 has 15 residues. V dropped 5 bases and J dropped 1 base, with 14 bases sitting between them. Here the CDR3 reads CASSKRTATNTEAFF. The CDR3 nucleotides read TGTGCCAGCAGTAAGCGGACAGCGACGAACACTGAAGCTTTCTTT.